Below, 6 T cell receptor beta chains from the same sample are listed, as sequenced in a study of tumor-infiltrating lymphocytes in primary liver carcinoma. A primer matching the constant region was used to make TCR beta cDNA from approximately 0.45 ug of total RNA. Nested multiplex PCR, run for three rounds with slightly modified ARM-PCR, yielded TCR beta libraries. The first two PCR rounds used TRBV1-TRBV30 primers with a Cbeta primer, around 10 cycles each. MiXCR, applied by TCRdb to the multiplex PCR reads, yields one record per CDR3 protein. The sample includes some 320,000 distinct CDR3 sequences, 60% to 80% of them seen just once. Blood RNA was derived from unsorted whole blood, and germline DNA was extracted too. The sequencing input was peripheral blood. All receptors derive from a middle-aged man with primary liver carcinoma and hepatitis B virus infection.

V gene TRBV5-1 combines with J gene TRBJ1-1; no definite D call. Per germline, CDR1 SGHRS and CDR2 YFSETQ. V was cut by 6 bases and J by 4 bases, with 19 bases left in between. The CDR3 is made up of 15 amino acids. Written as DNA, the CDR3 is TGCGCCAGCAAGATGACGGCAAATGGCGCCACTGAAGCTTTCTTT. This sequence encodes CASKMTANGATEAFF.

Details on this clonotype: This may arise from a read error, as a much more abundant clone is one base away. The V gene is TRBV12-3 or TRBV12-4, the J gene TRBJ1-6; a weak D match, TRBD1 (5 bases). The ends were cut back, 0 bases at V and 8 bases at J, with 11 bases in the middle. The CDR3 runs to 15 residues. The CDR3 sequence is CASSLAGGNYSPLHF. As DNA, the CDR3 is TGTGCCAGCAGTTTAGCGGGGGGTAATTATTCACCCCTCCACTTT.

This clonotype appeared a few times. V gene TRBV6-1 combines with J gene TRBJ1-1; D is unclear. Looked up from germline, CDR1 is MNHNS and CDR2 is SASEGT. The length of the CDR3 is 10 residues. V was shortened by 10 bases and J by 5 bases, with 8 bases between the two germline ends. The CDR3, as DNA: TGTGCCACGAGAATAACTGAAGCTTTCTTT. Encoded protein: CATRITEAFF.

About this clonotype itself: The germline gene is not matched at one end of the junction; a read error may be the cause. The V call is TRBV29-1, the J call TRBJ2-2; TRBD1 aligns across 9 bases. Germline CDR1 SQVTM, CDR2 ANQGSEA. This CDR3 is built from 13 residues. The CDR3 DNA reads TGCAGGGCGAGGACAGGGGCCACCGGGGAGCTGGTTTTT. The encoded protein is CRARTGATGELVF.

This clonotype came up a few times. The chain uses TRBV28 and TRBJ2-1; TRBD2 aligns across 7 bases. Germline V CDR1 and CDR2: MDHEN, SYDVKM. This CDR3 contains 15 residues. Trimming took 8 bases from V and 1 from J; bases not matched to a gene: 8. CDR3 bases: TGTGCCAGCGAAACGGCGGGAGTTTCCTACAATGAGCAGTTCTTC. Residues: CASETAGVSYNEQFF.

The sample holds one count of this clonotype. A much larger clone differs by one base, so this may be a read error. The chain recombines TRBV29-1 with TRBJ2-7, with a tentative D call TRBD2 (6 bases). This CDR3 spans 14 amino acids. Germline V gives CDR1 SQVTM, CDR2 ANQGSEA. The CDR3 loop reads CNVSGGLASYEQYF. The CDR3, as DNA: TGCAACGTTTCCGGAGGGCTAGCGTCCTACGAGCAGTACTTC.